The next 5 T cell receptor beta chains were all read from a single sample in a study of blood T cell repertoires in COVID-19 (dated by TCRdb to 2018 to 2021). The protocol used for the library was the immunoSEQ multiplex PCR assay. As stored in TCRdb, this immuneACCESS dataset retains in-frame rearrangements with V and J assigned. A fraction of the clones does not appear; measured against another copy, unresolved V genes explain less than half of the discrepancy, and the remainder lacks a known reason. The table for this sample lists under 300,000 clones; just over 85% of them were counted only once. The ten top clones hold roughly 16% of the sample. Sequenced sample: PBMCs or T cells enriched from blood (not recorded which). The receptors come from a man between 18 and 29 years old who had recovered from COVID-19.

The chain uses TRBV11-2 and TRBJ1-1; no clear D. This CDR3 region has 15 residues. V lost 0 bases, J lost 1 base, and 9 bases lay in between. Germline loops: CDR1 SGHAT, CDR2 FQNNGV. Here the CDR3 reads CASSLETRGNTEAFF. DNA for the CDR3: TGTGCCAGCAGCTTAGAAACCCGAGGGAACACTGAAGCTTTCTTT. Full variable domain (missing parts from reference TRBV11-2 and TRBJ1-1): EAGVAQSPRYKIIEKRQSVAFWCNPISGHATLYWYQQILGQGPKLLIQFQNNGVVDDSQLPKDRFSAERLKGVDSTLKIQPAKLEDSAVYLCASSLETRGNTEAFFGQGTRLTVV.

The V call is TRBV6-6, the J call TRBJ2-5, with 10 bases fitting TRBD2. CDR3 length: 14 residues. The V segment lost 6 bases and the J segment 3 bases; nucleotides outside the gene matches: 4. Germline assignment: CDR1 MNHNY and CDR2 SVGAGI (reference sequence). The DNA for the CDR3 is TGTGCCAGCAGAGCGGGGGGGTCGGAAGAGACCCAGTACTTC. Residues: CASRAGGSEETQYF.

This chain links TRBV2 with TRBJ1-1, with TRBD1 as a possible D gene (6 bases). With 6 bases removed from V and 7 bases from J, the gap between germline ends came to 12 bases. CDR1 and CDR2 from the germline V gene are SNHLY and FYNNEI. The CDR3 covers 12 residues. The CDR3 DNA reads as TGTGCCAGCAGGACAGGTAGCAGTGAAGCTTTCTTT. Amino acids: CASRTGSSEAFF.

V usage is TRBV12-5 and J usage is TRBJ1-5; possibly TRBD1 for D (6 bases). This CDR3 comprises 14 residues. V lost 4 bases to trimming and J lost 5 bases, with 12 bases between them. Per germline, CDR1 LGHNT and CDR2 FRNRAP. The CDR3 reads CASGSGTIYQPQHF. CDR3 coding DNA: TGTGCTAGTGGTTCTGGGACAATATATCAGCCCCAGCATTTT.

The chain uses TRBV3-1 (or the pseudogene TRBV3-2) and TRBJ1-3, with D maybe TRBD1 (6 bases). Trimming removed 4 bases from V and 0 bases from J, with 13 bases in between. CDR1 is LGHDT, CDR2 YNNKEL, per germline (reference sequence). The CDR3 totals 16 residues. The CDR3 DNA reads TGTGCCAGCAGCCCGTGGACAGTTTACTCTGGAAACACCATATATTTT. Its translation is CASSPWTVYSGNTIYF.